These T cell receptor beta chains were read from a single sample in a study of OX40 agonist ivuxolimab in advanced cancers. Produced via immunoSEQ multiplex PCR; TCRdb's table is partial and in-frame only. The sample includes 15,000 to 20,000 clones, 80% to 90% seen only once; the top ten take approximately 60%. The material sequenced was CD4+ or CD8+ T cells sorted from blood, taken in a trial of the OX40 agonist ivuxolimab. The source is an adult with an advanced solid tumor such as melanoma, head and neck, liver or kidney cancer. CDR3s include the opening cysteine and the closing phenylalanine or tryptophan. A D gene is named only where the DNA matches it firmly. Rows give clone size only sometimes, using once, few, many, or a class for an expanded clone.

few	TRBJ2-5	.	TRBV29-1	TGCAGCGTTGACCTCGGGCTGGAGACCCAGTACTTC	CSVDLGLETQYF
.	TRBJ2-1	TRBD2	TRBV7-9	TGTGCCAGCAGCCAGGGACTAGCGGGAGGTGATGAGCAGTTCTTC	CASSQGLAGGDEQFF
.	TRBJ1-2	.	TRBV9	TGTGCCAGCAGTTCCGTGGGGGAGGGGTATGGCTACACCTTC	CASSSVGEGYGYTF
.	TRBJ1-1	.	TRBV4-2	TGTGCCAGCAGCCAAGCGGGGGGGCTTGGGAACACTGAAGCTTTCTTT	CASSQAGGLGNTEAFF
.	TRBJ1-2	.	TRBV19	TGTGCCAGTAGTCTCTCCGGGGTGGAAGGCTACACCTTC	CASSLSGVEGYTF
.	TRBJ2-7	.	TRBV27	TGTGCCAGCAGTCCCGCCTTGGGTAGCCTCTACGAGCAGTACTTC	CASSPALGSLYEQYF
.	TRBJ2-7	TRBD1	TRBV5-4	TGTGCCAGCAGGGACCGGGACAGGGAACTTTACGAGCAGTACTTC	CASRDRDRELYEQYF
few	TRBJ2-7	.	TRBV11-2	TGTGCCAGCAGCTTATCTGGCCACGAGCAGTACTTC	CASSLSGHEQYF
.	TRBJ1-1	.	TRBV19	TGTGCCAGTGGGACTGTGAACACTGAAGCTTTCTTT	CASGTVNTEAFF
.	TRBJ2-7	TRBD1	TRBV6-5	TGTGCCAGCAGAGCGGGGACAGGGGGCTACGAGCAGTACTTC	CASRAGTGGYEQYF
.	TRBJ2-7	.	TRBV7-6	TGTGCCAGCAGCTTATCCCCCTACGAGCAGTACTTC	CASSLSPYEQYF
.	TRBJ1-2	.	TRBV9	TGTGCCAGCAGCGCGGGGACGCGCTACACCTTC	CASSAGTRYTF
once	TRBJ2-3	TRBD2	TRBV7-2	TGTGCCAGCAGCCCCGGGGGGGCGGGACTAGCGGGGGATACGCAGTATTTT	CASSPGGAGLAGDTQYF
.	TRBJ2-2	.	TRBV29-1	TGCAGCGTTTTAGGCACCGGGGAGCTGTTTTTT	CSVLGTGELFF
.	TRBJ1-1	.	TRBV5-6	TGTGCCAGCATCGACAAAACTGAAGCTTTCTTT	CASIDKTEAFF
many	TRBJ2-2	.	TRBV6-4	TGTGCCAGCAGCTCCCTTGCAACCGGGGAGCTGTTTTTT	CASSSLATGELFF
few	TRBJ2-1	.	TRBV7-9	TGTGCCAGCAGCTTAGTTCAGGGGACCCTCTACAATGAGCAGTTCTTC	CASSLVQGTLYNEQFF
.	TRBJ2-1	TRBD1	TRBV7-2	TGTGCCAGCAGCTTAGTACAGGGGGTGTACAATGAGCAGTTCTTC	CASSLVQGVYNEQFF
.	TRBJ2-7	.	TRBV27	TGTGCCAGCAGTTTATTAGGTGGGCCCGAGCAGTACTTC	CASSLLGGPEQYF
once	TRBJ2-1	TRBD2	TRBV2	TGTGCCAGCAGTGAGGGGACTAGCGGGAACAATGAGCAGTTCTTC	CASSEGTSGNNEQFF
.	TRBJ2-2	TRBD2	TRBV2	TGTGCCAGCAGCGTAGCGGGTCCTGACACCGGGGAGCTGTTTTTT	CASSVAGPDTGELFF
.	TRBJ2-6	.	TRBV6-5	TGTGCCAGCAGTTACCAAGGCGGGGCCAACGTCCTGACTTTC	CASSYQGGANVLTF
.	TRBJ2-1	TRBD1	TRBV7-9	TGTGCCAGCAGCTTACAGGGGGTTGATTTCTTC	CASSLQGVDFF
many	TRBJ2-5	TRBD1	TRBV4-1	TGCGCCAGCAGCCCCGGGACAGGGGATCAAGAGACCCAGTACTTC	CASSPGTGDQETQYF
.	TRBJ2-1	TRBD2	TRBV6-1	TGTGCCAGCAGCCAGACTAGCGGGGGGGCGGATGAGCAGTTCTTC	CASSQTSGGADEQFF
.	TRBJ2-1	.	TRBV5-1	TGCGCCAGCAGCTTGCTTGGGGACTACAATGAGCAGTTCTTC	CASSLLGDYNEQFF
.	TRBJ1-1	.	TRBV5-1	TGCGCCAGCAGCTTGGTATGGGGTCCCTTCATCCCTTTTGAAGCTTTCTTT	CASSLVWGPFIPFEAFF
.	TRBJ2-7	.	TRBV5-4	TGTGCCAGCAGCTTGGGGAGACAGAGGCATGTCGAGCAGTACTTC	CASSLGRQRHVEQYF
.	TRBJ2-1	.	TRBV27	TGTGCCAGCAGAATACAGGAGTTCTCCTACAATGAGCAGTTCTTC	CASRIQEFSYNEQFF
.	TRBJ1-2	TRBD1	TRBV28	TGTGCCAGCACCCAATCAACGGGACAGTTCGATGGCTACACCTTC	CASTQSTGQFDGYTF
.	TRBJ2-5	.	TRBV6-5	TGTGCCAGCACCTCGTACCAAGAGACCCAGTACTTC	CASTSYQETQYF
.	TRBJ2-1	TRBD2	TRBV7-2	TGTGCCAGCAGCTTTTACACGGGGGGAGGCTCCTACAATGAGCAGTTCTTC	CASSFYTGGGSYNEQFF
.	TRBJ2-7	TRBD1	TRBV19	TGTGCCAGTAGCCCCGGGACAGGGGTCTCCTACGAGCAGTACTTC	CASSPGTGVSYEQYF
few	TRBJ1-1	.	TRBV7-6	TGTGCCAGCAGCCCGGCTCAGCTAACTGAAGCTTTCTTT	CASSPAQLTEAFF
.	TRBJ2-1	.	TRBV5-6	TGTGCCAGCAGCTGGGTGGATGAGCAGTTCTTC	CASSWVDEQFF
.	TRBJ2-7	.	TRBV5-1	TGCGCCAGCAGCTTGAGGACAGAGAATTACGAGCAGTACTTC	CASSLRTENYEQYF
.	TRBJ2-1	TRBD2	TRBV29-1	TGCAGCGTAGATACAGCGGGAGAAAACTACAATGAGCAGTTCTTC	CSVDTAGENYNEQFF